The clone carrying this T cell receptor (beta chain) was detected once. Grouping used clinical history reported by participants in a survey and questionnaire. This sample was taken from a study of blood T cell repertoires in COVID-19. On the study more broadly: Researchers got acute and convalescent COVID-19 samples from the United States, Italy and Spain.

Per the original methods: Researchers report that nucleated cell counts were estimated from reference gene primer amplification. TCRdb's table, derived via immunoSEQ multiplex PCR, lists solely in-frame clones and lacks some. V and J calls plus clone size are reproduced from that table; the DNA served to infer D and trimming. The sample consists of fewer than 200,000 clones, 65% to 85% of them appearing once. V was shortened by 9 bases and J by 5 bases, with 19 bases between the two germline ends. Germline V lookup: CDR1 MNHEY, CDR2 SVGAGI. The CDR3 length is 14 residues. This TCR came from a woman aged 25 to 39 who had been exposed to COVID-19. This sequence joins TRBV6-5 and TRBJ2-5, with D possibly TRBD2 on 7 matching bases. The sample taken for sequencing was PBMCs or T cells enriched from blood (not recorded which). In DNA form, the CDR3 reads TGTGCCAGTGAGACCGGGGGGCTAGGGGAGACCCAGTACTTC. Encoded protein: CASETGGLGETQYF.